Sequencing of this TCR beta chain was carried out in a study of CD8+CD57+ T cells in acquired aplastic anemia. Many counts were recorded for this clonotype. J gave up 2 bases and V 3 bases, and 8 bases lay outside the gene matches. Germline CDR1 SGHDN, CDR2 FVKESK. CDR3 length: 18 residues. Genomic DNA provided the template from which TCR beta VDJ and CDR3 profiles were obtained. Each CDR3 protein is one row after TCRdb ran MiXCR on the reads. The top ten hold 0.85% to 1.2% of the sample, which has fewer than 200,000 distinct CDR3 sequences, 40% to 50% seen once. For sequencing, patients were chosen who had shown expansion of CD8+CD57+ cells by flow cytometry. The diagnosis in all patients was severe acquired aplastic anemia.

This clonotype was sampled from a human donor with aplastic anemia. This chain joins TRBV14 and TRBJ2-7; 15 nucleotides line up with TRBD2. The sequenced sample was sorted CD4+, CD8+, or CD8+CD57+ T cells (not recorded which) from PBMCs. CDR3 sequence reads: CASSQRTSGGATPYEQYF. CDR3 coding DNA: TGTGCCAGCAGCCAGCGGACTAGCGGGGGGGCCACGCCCTACGAGCAGTACTTC.